These 25 T cell receptor beta chains originate from one sample sequenced in a study of cytomegalovirus exposure and HLA in healthy donors. The PCR employed 60 Vbeta primers together with 13 Jbeta primers. Measured with immunoSEQ multiplex PCR; TCRdb has only the in-frame clones, and not every one. The data show some 190,000 clones, around 87% seen once. Sequencing used PBMCs. Receptor source: a man aged 30 to 45 in good health and CMV-seronegative.

This clone occurred once. V and J are TRBV27 and TRBJ2-3, with D possibly matching TRBD1 (6 bases). Trimming shortened V by 5 bases and J by 5 bases, and 11 bases separated the two germline ends. Germline V lookup: CDR1 MNHEY, CDR2 SMNVEV (reference sequence). The CDR3 runs 13 residues. The CDR3 DNA sequence: TGTGCCAGCAGTCAAACAGGGCTAGATACGCAGTATTTT. This translates into CASSQTGLDTQYF.

The chain recombines TRBV7-6 with TRBJ2-3; TRBD2 aligns across 11 bases. The CDR3 extends over 14 amino acids. J was trimmed by 6 bases and V by 5 bases; bases with no gene match: 4. Germline loops: CDR1 SGHVS, CDR2 FNYEAQ. This CDR3 is CASSRLAGRDTQYF. As DNA, the CDR3 is TGTGCCAGCAGCAGACTAGCGGGGCGGGATACGCAGTATTTT.

The chain is built from TRBV27 and TRBJ2-2, with TRBD2 identical over 7 bases. Trimming removed 2 bases from V and 2 bases from J; junction bases left unmatched: 2. The CDR3 covers 15 residues. Germline V gives CDR1 MNHEY, CDR2 SMNVEV (reference sequence). The CDR3 protein is CASSLGGSNTGELFF. The CDR3, as DNA: TGTGCCAGCAGTTTAGGCGGGAGCAACACCGGGGAGCTGTTTTTT.

The chain employs TRBV4-1 and TRBJ2-2; D is perhaps TRBD1 (6 bases). The V end lost 2 bases, the J end lost 2 bases, and 9 bases lay between the germline ends. This CDR3 comprises 15 residues. The germline gives CDR1 MGHRA, CDR2 YSYEKL. CDR3 DNA: TGCGCCAGCAGCCAAAGGGACACAAACACCGGGGAGCTGTTTTTT. It yields the protein CASSQRDTNTGELFF.

The rearrangement uses TRBV15 and TRBJ2-5; D might be TRBD2 (7 bases). Trimming pared 5 bases from V and 4 bases from J, leaving 20 bases between. The length of the CDR3 is 16 residues. Germline-derived CDR1 and CDR2 are LNHNV and YYDKDF (reference sequence). This CDR3 reads CATSAKGFGGPETQYF. The CDR3 DNA is TGTGCCACCAGCGCGAAGGGTTTCGGGGGGCCAGAGACCCAGTACTTC.

The chain joins TRBV19 to TRBJ1-6; 9 bases align to TRBD1. J was trimmed by 8 bases and V by 7 bases; bases with no gene match: 9. The germline CDR1 and CDR2 sequences are LNHDA and SQIVND (reference sequence). The CDR3 length is 15 residues. As DNA, the CDR3 is TGTGCCAGTACTCCGGGACAGGGAGTTCATTCACCCCTCCACTTT. Protein: CASTPGQGVHSPLHF.

This chain links TRBV11-2 with TRBJ2-1, with D perhaps matching TRBD2 (5 bases). Trimming left V 8 bases short and J 8 bases short, with 16 bases between. This CDR3 has 13 amino acids. CDR1 and CDR2 from the germline V gene are SGHAT and FQNNGV. CDR3 in DNA: TGTGCCAGCGGAGGACCGGTGCTTGATGAGCAGTTCTTC. Translated: CASGGPVLDEQFF.

The chain joins TRBV30 to TRBJ2-3; a weak D match, TRBD1 (6 bases). Trimming shortened V by 8 bases and J by 14 bases, and 23 bases separated the two germline ends. The germline CDR1 and CDR2 sequences are GTSNPN and SVGIG (reference sequence). This CDR3 is 12 amino acids long. The CDR3 coding sequence is TGTGCCAGAAAAACAGGGTCCAGTTCTACGTATTTT. Residues: CARKTGSSSTYF.

The rearrangement links TRBV25-1 to TRBJ1-1; 7 nucleotides align to TRBD1. With V trimmed by 3 bases and J by 3 bases, 16 bases remained unmatched. This CDR3 spans 18 amino acids. Germline CDR1 reads MGHDK; CDR2 reads SYGVNS. Written as DNA, the CDR3 is TGTGCCAGCAGTGATTGGGACGGGGACAGAGCACCGCACACTGAAGCTTTCTTT. Translated, it gives CASSDWDGDRAPHTEAFF.

The chain links TRBV7-2 to TRBJ2-7; no reliable D call. Germline V CDR1 and CDR2: SGHTA, FQGNSA. This CDR3 has 14 amino acids. Trimming shortened V by 6 bases and J by 0 bases, and 12 bases separated the two germline ends. CDR3 in DNA: TGTGCCAGCAGTGTTGGAGCCTTCTCCTACGAGCAGTACTTC. This encodes CASSVGAFSYEQYF. The full variable domain, rest sourced from reference TRBV7-2 and TRBJ2-7, is GAGVSQSPSNKVTEKGKDVELRCDPISGHTALYWYRQSLGQGLEFLIYFQGNSAPDKSGLPSDRFSAERTGGSVSTLTIQRTQQEDSAVYLCASSVGAFSYEQYFGPGTRLTVT.

This chain connects TRBV5-8 to TRBJ2-1; 7 bases map to TRBD2. Germline V gene sequence: CDR1 SGHTS, CDR2 YDEGEE. J lost 9 bases, V lost 0 bases, and 6 bases had no gene match. CDR3 length equals 14 residues. CDR3: CASSLVREYGEQFF. The DNA of the CDR3 is TGTGCCAGCAGCTTGGTGCGGGAGTACGGTGAGCAGTTCTTC.

The J gene is TRBJ1-2, the V gene TRBV5-1; D may be TRBD1 (5 bases). CDR1 is SGHRS, CDR2 YFSETQ, per germline. V dropped 2 bases and J dropped 3 bases, with 11 bases sitting between them. The CDR3 extends over 14 amino acids. The CDR3 sequence is CASSFPGAYYGYTF. The CDR3 nucleotides are TGCGCCAGCAGCTTTCCTGGGGCGTACTATGGCTACACCTTC.

The V and J genes are TRBV14 and TRBJ2-7, with D perhaps matching TRBD2 (6 bases). This CDR3 contains 14 residues. V was cut by 4 bases and J by 2 bases, with 12 bases left in between. CDR1 SGHDN and CDR2 FVKESK come from the germline V gene. The CDR3 nucleotides are TGTGCCAGCAGCCGGGGGACGGGAGCCTACGAGCAGTACTTC. Protein product: CASSRGTGAYEQYF.

The rearrangement uses TRBV6-6 and TRBJ1-1; TRBD1 matches at 7 bases. V shed 6 bases, J shed 3 bases, and the junction held 13 bases outside the gene matches. The CDR3 totals 16 residues. Germline values: CDR1 MNHNY, CDR2 SVGAGI (reference sequence). The CDR3 loop is CASRGQVAKVDTEAFF. The CDR3 DNA reads as TGTGCCAGCAGAGGACAGGTCGCAAAGGTGGACACTGAAGCTTTCTTT.

J is TRBJ2-1 and V is TRBV5-1; 13 bases fit TRBD2. This CDR3 comprises 15 residues. The junction had 5 bases not matched to a gene; V was cut back by 3 bases and J by 8 bases. Germline CDR1 SGHRS, CDR2 YFSETQ. The CDR3 DNA reads TGCGCCAGCAGCTGGACTAGCGGGAGTTGGGATGAGCAGTTCTTC. This codes for CASSWTSGSWDEQFF.

This chain links TRBV27 with TRBJ1-6; no clear D. Trimming cost V 0 bases and J 9 bases, with 6 bases left between them. The CDR3 covers 13 residues. Per the germline V gene, CDR1 is MNHEY and CDR2 is SMNVEV (reference sequence). The DNA for the CDR3 is TGTGCCAGCAGTTTATCGTTTCTTTCACCCCTCCACTTT. It codes for CASSLSFLSPLHF.

In this sample, this clone turned up once. The V gene is TRBV4-1, the J gene TRBJ2-1; 12 bases are a match to TRBD2. Per the germline V gene, CDR1 is MGHRA and CDR2 is YSYEKL. Germline trimming cut 4 bases from V and 5 bases from J; bases unmatched to any gene: 9. This CDR3 has 17 residues. CDR3 sequence reads: CASSLPTTSGSNNEQFF. The CDR3 DNA reads as TGCGCCAGCAGCCTTCCAACGACTAGCGGGAGTAACAATGAGCAGTTCTTC.

This chain joins TRBV4-3 and TRBJ2-1, with 9 bases that match TRBD1. The CDR3 has 15 amino acids. Unmatched junction bases numbered 5, after V lost 4 bases and J lost 4 bases. CDR1 LGHNA and CDR2 YSLEER come from the germline V gene. The CDR3 bases are TGCGCCAGCAGCCCAGGGGACAGGGTATACAATGAGCAGTTCTTC. Translation: CASSPGDRVYNEQFF.

This chain joins TRBV21-1 and TRBJ1-5; the table gives TRBD1 as D, unverified against the DNA. TRBV21-1 constitutes a pseudogene. The CDR3 totals 14 residues. The CDR3 protein is CAYTGQASNQPQHF. CDR3 coding DNA: TGTGCCTATACGGGACAGGCCAGCAATCAGCCCCAGCATTTT.

DNA of the CDR3: TGTGCCAGCAGCTTAGGGGCGGGGAACCAAGAGACCCAGTACTTC. This codes for CASSLGAGNQETQYF. The chain uses TRBV7-2 and TRBJ2-5, with D maybe TRBD2 (6 bases). The V gene's germline CDR1 is SGHTA and CDR2 FQGNSA. The CDR3 consists of 15 residues. With 1 base removed from V and 0 bases from J, the gap between germline ends came to 9 bases.

This chain connects TRBV27 to TRBJ2-1; TRBD1 is a possible D gene (5 bases). Trimming removed 4 bases at V and 2 bases at J, with 21 bases between. Germline CDR1 MNHEY, CDR2 SMNVEV (reference sequence). The CDR3 is 18 amino acids. The CDR3 nucleotides are TGTGCCAGCAGTTCCTTTCACCAGGGTTATTTCACCTACAATGAGCAGTTCTTC. Encoded protein: CASSSFHQGYFTYNEQFF.

The V gene is TRBV7-9, the J gene TRBJ2-3; maybe TRBD2 (6 bases). Trimming removed 5 bases at V and 3 bases at J, with 12 bases between. CDR1 is SEHNR, CDR2 FQNEAQ, per germline (reference sequence). The CDR3 totals 14 residues. CDR3 protein: CASSRRSGTDTQYF. CDR3 coding DNA: TGTGCCAGCAGCCGAAGAAGCGGGACAGATACGCAGTATTTT.

The chain employs TRBV12-2 and TRBJ2-1; the table gives TRBD2 as D, unverified against the DNA. TRBV12-2 is recorded as a pseudogene. The CDR3 spans 15 residues. The CDR3 sequence: CASRPGSGAYNEQFF. CDR3 sequence (DNA): TGTGCAAGTCGCCCGGGTAGCGGGGCCTACAATGAGCAGTTCTTC.

The chain joins TRBV11-2 to TRBJ1-2, with 8 bases aligning to TRBD1. The CDR3 is 17 amino acids. The germline gives CDR1 SGHAT, CDR2 FQNNGV. V shed 1 base, J shed 2 bases, and the junction held 9 bases outside the gene matches. In DNA, the CDR3 is TGTGCCAGCAGCTTAGTCAGGGGGCAACCCCCCAACTATGGCTACACCTTC. Translated, it gives CASSLVRGQPPNYGYTF.

The chain has TRBV5-1 and TRBJ2-3; 8 nucleotides line up with TRBD2. The CDR3 extends over 18 amino acids. Trimming cost V 1 base and J 5 bases; bases outside gene matches: 15. CDR1 and CDR2 from the germline V gene are SGHRS and YFSETQ. DNA of the CDR3: TGCGCCAGCAGCTTGACGGGCGGGTGGGTAGCGGGGAAAGATACGCAGTATTTT. It specifies CASSLTGGWVAGKDTQYF. The full variable domain, completed using reference TRBV5-1 and TRBJ2-3, is KAGVTQTPRYLIKTRGQQVTLSCSPISGHRSVSWYQQTPGQGLQFLFEYFSETQRNKGNFPGRFSGRQFSNSRSEMNVSTLELGDSALYLCASSLTGGWVAGKDTQYFGPGTRLTVL.